These T cell receptor beta chains were read from a single sample in a study of long-term antiretroviral therapy in people with HIV. The repertoire was sequenced with immunoSEQ multiplex PCR; TCRdb's copy has only in-frame clones and lacks some. The repertoire holds fewer than 40,000 clones, 80% to 90% seen once, with less than 4% in the top ten. Sequences were derived from unsorted PBMCs, sampled just before starting antiretroviral therapy. The receptors were sampled from a young woman with HIV. CDR3s include the opening cysteine and the closing phenylalanine or tryptophan. A D gene is named only where the DNA matches it firmly. Clone size is stated in some rows and not others, as once, few, many or a class when expanded.

v_call,j_call,d_call,clone_size,cdr3_nt,cdr3_aa
TRBV29-1,TRBJ1-1,-,-,TGCAGCGTTGAGGCAGGGTCTTACACTGAAGCTTTCTTT,CSVEAGSYTEAFF
TRBV6-5,TRBJ1-5,-,-,TGTGCCAGCAGGCCGGGCGCTAATCAGCCCCAGCATTTT,CASRPGANQPQHF
TRBV6-4,TRBJ2-1,-,-,TGTGCCAGCAGTGACGGGAGTAACAATGAGCAGTTCTTC,CASSDGSNNEQFF
TRBV21-1,TRBJ2-2,-,-,TGTGCCAGCAGCAAAGAGGATCTGGAGGGACGGTGGAACACCGGGGAGCTGTTTTTT,CASSKEDLEGRWNTGELFF
TRBV6-5,TRBJ2-7,TRBD1,-,TGTGCCAGCAGTCTCCGGGACAGGGAATACTACGAGCAGTACTTC,CASSLRDREYYEQYF
TRBV7-6,TRBJ1-2,-,-,TGTGCCAGCAGCCCCGACCGTCTGGGCTACACCTTC,CASSPDRLGYTF
TRBV7-9,TRBJ2-4,-,-,TGTGCCAGCAGCCTAACAACAGGCCACGGGGCCAAAAACATTCAGTACTTC,CASSLTTGHGAKNIQYF
TRBV5-1,TRBJ1-1,-,-,TGCGCCAGCAGCTCTTTCCAGGGAAGGAACACTGAAGCTTTCTTT,CASSSFQGRNTEAFF
TRBV27,TRBJ2-7,TRBD1,-,TGTGCCAGCAGTTGGGGACAGGGGGTAGGAAACAACGAGCAGTACTTC,CASSWGQGVGNNEQYF
TRBV5-8,TRBJ2-5,TRBD1,-,TGTGCCAGCAGCCAAGGGACAGGGCTCCAGACCCAGTACTTC,CASSQGTGLQTQYF
TRBV28,TRBJ1-4,-,-,TGTGCCAGCAGTCCCGATTCGGGGGGGGAGGAAAAACTGTTTTTT,CASSPDSGGEEKLFF
TRBV27,TRBJ2-1,-,-,TGTGCCAGCAGTCCCCCGGACGATTACAATGAGCAGTTCTTC,CASSPPDDYNEQFF
TRBV7-2,TRBJ2-3,TRBD2,-,TGTGCCAGCAGTTTCGGACTAGCAGCAGATACGCAGTATTTT,CASSFGLAADTQYF
TRBV28,TRBJ1-5,TRBD1,-,TGTGCCAGCAGTTACCGCCGGACAGGGTATCATCAGCCCCAGCATTTT,CASSYRRTGYHQPQHF
TRBV28,TRBJ2-7,TRBD1,-,TGTGCCAGCAGTTTATATCAGGGGGTGGTCTACGAGCAGTACTTC,CASSLYQGVVYEQYF
TRBV7-2,TRBJ1-1,TRBD1,-,TGTGCCAGCAGCTTAGATTCCGGGACAGGAACTGAAGCTTTCTTT,CASSLDSGTGTEAFF
TRBV7-9,TRBJ1-2,-,few,TGTGCCAGCGTTACAGGGCAGGATGGCTACACCTTC,CASVTGQDGYTF
TRBV4-2,TRBJ2-3,TRBD2,few,TGTGCCAGCAGCCAAGATGGGGGAGGGGTTGATACGCAGTATTTT,CASSQDGGGVDTQYF
TRBV27,TRBJ2-7,TRBD1,few,TGTGCCAGCAGTCTACAGGGGGCAAACTACGAGCAGTACTTC,CASSLQGANYEQYF
TRBV28,TRBJ1-4,TRBD1,-,TGTGCCAGCAGTTTTTATAGAGGGGGCGCGGTTATCGATGAAAAACTGTTTTTT,CASSFYRGGAVIDEKLFF
TRBV28,TRBJ2-3,-,-,TGTGCCAGCAGTTTAAGATCCCTCGGGTCCACAGATACGCAGTATTTT,CASSLRSLGSTDTQYF
TRBV7-3,TRBJ2-1,-,-,TGTGCCAGCAGCCACACCGGGACCCTCGAGCAGTTCTTC,CASSHTGTLEQFF
TRBV28,TRBJ2-7,TRBD2,-,TGTGCCAGCAGTACTCTAGCGGGATCGGTCTACGAGCAGTACTTC,CASSTLAGSVYEQYF
TRBV4-1,TRBJ1-5,TRBD1,-,TGCGCCAGCAGCCAAGATATAGGACAGGGACATCAGCCCCAGCATTTT,CASSQDIGQGHQPQHF
TRBV7-9,TRBJ2-2,-,-,TGTGCCAGCAGCTTTTCGGGTTCCGGGGAGCTGTTTTTT,CASSFSGSGELFF
TRBV9,TRBJ2-3,TRBD1,-,TGTGCCAGCAGCGTTGCCGGGACAGGGGGACCAGATACGCAGTATTTT,CASSVAGTGGPDTQYF
TRBV11-2,TRBJ2-3,-,-,TGTGCCAGCAGCTTAGGGACACCGAGGGCAGATACGCAGTATTTT,CASSLGTPRADTQYF
TRBV12-5,TRBJ2-1,TRBD2,-,TGTGCTAGTGGTTTGGTAGGACTAGCGGGACCCTCCTACAATGAGCAGTTCTTC,CASGLVGLAGPSYNEQFF
TRBV10-3,TRBJ2-7,-,few,TGTGCCATCGCCGGACAGATCTCCTACGAGCAGTACTTC,CAIAGQISYEQYF
TRBV11-3,TRBJ2-3,TRBD2,once,TGTGCCAGCAGCCCCCTCCTAGCGGGGGACACAGATACGCAGTATTTT,CASSPLLAGDTDTQYF
TRBV4-1,TRBJ2-1,TRBD2,-,TGCGCCAGCAGCCAAGAGGTCGAGCGGGAGTTGGACAATGAGCAGTTCTTC,CASSQEVERELDNEQFF
TRBV6-5,TRBJ2-7,-,few,TGTGCCAGCAGTTCGGGTCAAGAGCAGTACTTC,CASSSGQEQYF
TRBV28,TRBJ1-2,TRBD1,-,TGTGCCAGCAGTGACAGGGAGGCTAACTATGGCTACACCTTC,CASSDREANYGYTF
TRBV29-1,TRBJ1-1,-,few,TGCAGCGCCCTCATGCGGCTCTCGAACACTGAAGCTTTCTTT,CSALMRLSNTEAFF
TRBV9,TRBJ2-5,TRBD2,-,TGTGCCAGCAGCGTAGCGGGAGGGCGGGGGACCCAGTACTTC,CASSVAGGRGTQYF
TRBV4-3,TRBJ1-4,-,-,TGCGCCAGCAGCCAAGATCGGTGGGAAGCAACTAATGAAAAACTGTTTTTT,CASSQDRWEATNEKLFF
TRBV5-1,TRBJ2-5,-,once,TGCGCCAGCATTTTCCAAGAGACCCAGTACTTC,CASIFQETQYF
TRBV28,TRBJ1-6,-,-,TGTGCCAGCAGGAGGAGCTCCTATAATTCACCCCTCCACTTT,CASRRSSYNSPLHF
TRBV28,TRBJ1-1,-,-,TGTGCCAGCAGTTTTGGGGGGTCAGACTACACTGAAGCTTTCTTT,CASSFGGSDYTEAFF
TRBV4-3,TRBJ2-1,TRBD2,-,TGCGCCAGCAGCCAAGGACGGAGCGGGAGACTTGAGCAGTTCTTC,CASSQGRSGRLEQFF
TRBV4-1,TRBJ1-2,TRBD1,few,TGCGCCAGCAGCCACGTTGGACAGGGAAGGGGTGGCTACACCTTC,CASSHVGQGRGGYTF